This entry lists 26 T cell receptor beta chains sequenced from one sample in a study of tumor-infiltrating lymphocytes in primary liver carcinoma. Blood RNA came from unsorted whole blood; germline DNA was also extracted. A constant-region primer served to make TCR beta cDNA from around 500 ng total RNA. Sequencing libraries for TCR beta derived from three nested multiplex PCR rounds that used slightly modified ARM-PCR. TRBV1-TRBV30 forward and Cbeta reverse primers drove the first two roughly 10-cycle rounds. TCRdb analysed the multiplex PCR reads with MiXCR anew, one entry per CDR3 protein. The table lists fewer than 400,000 distinct CDR3 sequences, about 62% of them singletons. Sequencing input: peripheral blood. Source of these receptors: a man aged 35-49 years with primary liver carcinoma and hepatitis B virus infection.

Details on this clonotype: A read error is possible here, since a much larger clone lies one base away. The CDR3 carries no conserved terminal phenylalanine or tryptophan, so it likely arises from a read error. The chain is built from TRBV6-5 and TRBJ2-2; D call uncertain. The V gene lost 0 bases and the J gene lost 9 bases, with 8 bases spanning the gap. The germline gives CDR1 MNHEY, CDR2 SVGAGI. The CDR3 sequence is 13 residues long. The CDR3 DNA reads as TGTGCCAGCAGTTACTCAACGCAACGGGAGCTGTTTTCT. Translated, it gives CASSYSTQRELFS.

The V gene is TRBV7-3, the J gene TRBJ1-1; 9 nucleotides line up with TRBD1. V gave up 4 bases and J gave up 1 base; unmatched junction bases: 7. Germline loops: CDR1 SGHTA, CDR2 FQGTGA. The CDR3 loop spans 16 amino acids. The CDR3 DNA sequence: TGTGCCAGCAGCTCAGCCGTGACAGGGGGGAACACTGAAGCTTTCTTT. It translates to CASSSAVTGGNTEAFF.

V is TRBV6-7 and J is TRBJ2-7; D gene uncertain. TRBV6-7 falls under the ORF class, with uncertain function. The CDR3 has 16 amino acids. Between the trimmed V and J ends, which lost 2 bases and 5 bases, there was a span of 19 bases. The CDR3 DNA sequence: TGTGCCAGCAGTTACGGAATGAACAGTACAGACCACGAGCAGTACTTC. Translating gives CASSYGMNSTDHEQYF.

This clonotype turned up a few times. The conserved final phenylalanine or tryptophan is absent from the CDR3, which likely points to a read error. The gene calls are TRBV6-1 and TRBJ2-3, with TRBD2 as a possible D gene (5 bases). CDR1 and CDR2 (germline): MNHNS, SASEGT. Trimming took 7 bases from V and 2 from J, leaving 7 bases between them. The length of the CDR3 is 12 residues. The CDR3 spells CASKDFTDTQYL. CDR3 DNA: TGTGCCAGCAAGGACTTCACAGATACGCAGTATCTT.

This chain links TRBV11-2 with TRBJ2-2, with a possible D match to TRBD2 (6 bases). The germline V gene encodes CDR1 SGHAT and CDR2 FQNNGV. The ends were cut back, 3 bases at V and 16 bases at J, with 27 bases in the middle. The CDR3 covers 16 residues. The CDR3 region is CASSLAGTMNAGEPFF. The DNA of the CDR3 is TGTGCCAGCAGCTTGGCGGGGACGATGAACGCCGGGGAACCGTTTTTT.

This clonotype showed up just a few times. The genes are TRBV30 and TRBJ2-7, with 8 nucleotides matching TRBD2. The length of the CDR3 is 13 residues. From germline, CDR1 is GTSNPN and CDR2 SVGIG (reference sequence). With 2 bases clipped from V and 7 bases from J, the junction kept 7 bases outside the gene matches. The CDR3: CAWSTTSEWEQYF. Here the CDR3 DNA reads TGTGCCTGGAGTACGACTAGCGAGTGGGAGCAGTACTTC.

This rearrangement joins TRBV20-1 to TRBJ2-3, with D maybe TRBD2 (6 bases). Looked up from germline, CDR1 is DFQATT and CDR2 is SNEGSKA (reference sequence). Trimming removed 3 bases at V and 5 bases at J, with 15 bases between. This CDR3 is built from 14 residues. CDR3 in DNA: TGCAGTGCTAGCGCGGGGCCTTCCGGAGATACGCAGTATTTT. Translated, it gives CSASAGPSGDTQYF.

This clonotype was counted at least ten times. The CDR3 DNA is TGTGCCAGCAGTGAAGGGGAGGCCAAAAACATTCAGTACTTC. Encoded protein: CASSEGEAKNIQYF. The V call is TRBV11-2, the J call TRBJ2-4; D tentatively reads TRBD1 or TRBD2 (5 bases each). V dropped 6 bases and J dropped 1 base, with 10 bases sitting between them. The V gene's germline CDR1 is SGHAT and CDR2 FQNNGV. This CDR3 spans 14 amino acids.

This clonotype has more than one count but fewer than ten. This clone may be a read error of a much larger clone one base away. The chain links TRBV29-1 to TRBJ2-5; tentatively, D is TRBD1 (6 bases). V dropped 5 bases and J dropped 7 bases, with 14 bases sitting between them. The CDR3 spans 12 residues. CDR1 is SQVTM and CDR2 is ANQGSEA in the germline V gene. CDR3 protein: CSVSHREGTQYF. DNA for the CDR3: TGCAGCGTTAGCCACAGGGAAGGGACCCAGTACTTC.

This clonotype came up many times. CDR3: CSVEDQRETQYF. CDR3 bases: TGCAGCGTTGAAGATCAAAGGGAGACCCAGTACTTC. The chain joins TRBV29-1 to TRBJ2-5; unclear D gene. The CDR3 has 12 residues. V lost 0 bases, J lost 5 bases, and 7 bases lay in between. Germline CDR1 and CDR2: SQVTM and ANQGSEA.

Notes on this clonotype: The CDR3 end shows no conserved phenylalanine or tryptophan, and so a read error is likely. J is TRBJ1-1 and V is TRBV10-3, with a weak D call TRBD1 (5 bases). This CDR3 region has 13 residues. CDR1 ENHRY and CDR2 SYGVKD come from the germline V gene. In DNA, the CDR3 is TGCGCCATCAGCTGGGGGGGGAACACTGAAGCTTTCTTA. This gives the protein CAISWGGNTEAFL.

The CDR3 loop reads CASSSGAGSATGELFF. The CDR3 DNA is TGCGCCAGCAGTTCAGGAGCAGGGAGTGCCACCGGGGAGCTGTTTTTT. The chain joins TRBV5-1 to TRBJ2-2, with D possibly called TRBD1 or TRBD2 (5 bases each). CDR1 is SGHRS, CDR2 YFSETQ, per germline. The CDR3 has 16 amino acids. The V end was cut by 5 bases, the J end by 4 bases, with 18 bases between.

A remark on this clonotype: One end of the junction is discordant with germline, which a read error may explain. The chain couples TRBV29-1 to TRBJ1-1; D perhaps matches TRBD1 (6 bases). The CDR3 sequence is 14 residues long. CDR1 is SQVTM and CDR2 is ANQGSEA in the germline V gene. In nucleotides, the CDR3 is TGCAGCGTCGCCAGAGGGGGGGTGAACACTGTAGCTTTCTTT. Amino acid sequence: CSVARGGVNTVAFF.

As regards this clonotype: The CDR3 does not end in the conserved phenylalanine or tryptophan, so this is likely a read error. V is TRBV29-1 and J is TRBJ2-7, with a possible D match to TRBD2 (6 bases). Germline CDR1 SQVTM, CDR2 ANQGSEA. This CDR3 has 13 amino acids. The germline V and J ends were trimmed by 4 bases and 2 bases, with 12 bases remaining between them. This CDR3 is CSVAGTPPYEQYI. DNA for the CDR3: TGCAGCGTTGCCGGGACTCCCCCCTACGAGCAGTACATT.

Worth noting for this clonotype: One end of the junction fails to match germline, which may point to a read error. The CDR3 coding sequence is TGTACCAGCAGTCCCAGTGCTCGGTCTAACGGGCGCAATGAGCAGTTCTTC. It encodes CTSSPSARSNGRNEQFF. The J gene is TRBJ2-1, the V gene TRBV6-2 or TRBV6-3, with D unclear. The CDR3 sequence is 17 residues long. The germline gives CDR1 MNHEY, CDR2 SVGEGT.

The chain joins TRBV29-1 to TRBJ1-6; D unresolved. Germline assignment: CDR1 SQVTM and CDR2 ANQGSEA. V lost 8 bases and J 7 bases, leaving 15 bases between the germline ends. The CDR3 totals 13 residues. The CDR3: CSTSKTRNSPLHF. In DNA, the CDR3 is TGCAGCACTTCGAAGACCAGAAATTCACCCCTCCACTTT.

The chain joins TRBV28 to TRBJ2-1; TRBD2 might be the D (6 bases). Trimming left V 6 bases short and J 1 base short, with 22 bases between. Germline values: CDR1 MDHEN, CDR2 SYDVKM. The CDR3 length is 18 residues. The CDR3 here is CASRSALEGRGSYNEQFF. The DNA for the CDR3 is TGTGCCAGCAGATCGGCCTTGGAGGGGCGGGGTTCCTACAATGAGCAGTTCTTC.

This clonotype was seen a single time. The junction shows a germline mismatch at one end, possibly a read error. The genes are TRBV4-3 and TRBJ2-1, with TRBD2 identical over 8 bases. CDR1 and CDR2 from the germline V gene are LGHNA and YSLEER. The CDR3 spans 18 residues. The CDR3 loop reads CASSQEHPPAGGFNEQLF. The CDR3 region has the DNA TGCGCCAGCAGCCAAGAGCACCCTCCGGCGGGAGGATTTAATGAGCAGCTCTTC.

This clonotype was detected once. A read error may account for a junction end that differs from germline. The gene calls are TRBV11-2 and TRBJ2-3, with D perhaps TRBD2 (5 bases). Germline assignment: CDR1 SGHAT and CDR2 FQNNGV. The CDR3 consists of 16 residues. CDR3: CASSLRVAHSTDSQYF. Written as DNA, the CDR3 is TGTGCCAGCAGCCTGCGCGTAGCGCATAGCACAGATTCGCAGTATTTT.

Worth noting for this clonotype: The missing conserved phenylalanine or tryptophan at the end of this CDR3 makes a read error likely. The chain uses TRBV9 and TRBJ2-5; D tentatively reads TRBD1 or TRBD2 (5 bases each). There are 14 residues in the CDR3. Germline values: CDR1 SGDLS, CDR2 YYNGEE. V was shortened by 2 bases and J by 5 bases, with 13 bases between the two germline ends. The CDR3 nucleotides read TGTGCCAGCAGCGTCTCCACGGGACCGGAGACCCAGTACCTC. Protein product: CASSVSTGPETQYL.

V usage is TRBV5-6 and J usage is TRBJ2-7; D uncertain. The V end lost 4 bases, the J end lost 2 bases, and 19 bases lay between the germline ends. This CDR3 has 16 residues. In germline, CDR1 is SGHDT, CDR2 YYEEEE. The CDR3 sequence: CASSPTPMDEAYEQYF. CDR3 nucleotide sequence: TGTGCCAGCAGCCCCACCCCCATGGACGAGGCCTACGAGCAGTACTTC.

Comment on this clonotype: A read error may be the cause here, since a much bigger clone is one base away. The rearrangement uses TRBV30 and TRBJ1-1, with D possibly TRBD1 on 6 matching bases. The germline gives CDR1 GTSNPN, CDR2 SVGIG (reference sequence). The CDR3 consists of 13 residues. V was pared by 1 base and J by 7 bases, with 13 bases between. The DNA of the CDR3 is TGTGCCTGGAGTGCATCTTGGGACAATGAAGCTTTCTTT. This encodes CAWSASWDNEAFF.

Turning to this clonotype: A read error is possible here, since a much larger clone lies one base away. V gene TRBV5-4 combines with J gene TRBJ2-7; D might be TRBD2 (6 bases). Germline V gene sequence: CDR1 SGHNT, CDR2 YYREEE (reference sequence). CDR3 size: 14 residues. Between the trimmed V and J ends, which lost 4 bases and 4 bases, there was a span of 15 bases. CDR3 DNA: TGTGCCAGCAGCACAACTAACGGGGGATACGAGCAGTACTTC. It codes for CASSTTNGGYEQYF.

Notes on this clonotype: One end of the junction varies from germline; a read error may be responsible. The chain has TRBV11-3 and TRBJ2-3; possible D gene TRBD2, 6 bases. The CDR3 has 13 amino acids. CDR1 is SGHNT, CDR2 YENEEA, per germline. The DNA for the CDR3 is TGTGCCAGCAGCTCAAAGTGGCGGGATACGCATTATTTT. Its translation is CASSSKWRDTHYF. Drawing the rest from reference TRBV11-3 and TRBJ2-3, the complete variable domain is EAGVVQSPRYKIIEKKQPVAFWCNPISGHNTLYWYLQNLGQGPELLIRYENEEAVDDSQLPKDRFSAERLKGVDSTLKIQPAELGDSAVYLCASSSKWRDTHYFGPGTRLTVL.

This clonotype came up once. The junction shows a germline mismatch at one end, possibly a read error. CDR3 protein: CVSSYPGGQPQHF. Here the CDR3 DNA reads TGTGTCAGCAGTTACCCTGGTGGTCAGCCCCAGCATTTT. The V gene is TRBV6-6, the J gene TRBJ1-5; D is uncertain. There are 13 residues in the CDR3. Germline V lookup: CDR1 MNHNY, CDR2 SVGAGI (reference sequence).

This clonotype came up many times. The rearrangement links TRBV11-3 to TRBJ2-3; TRBD2 aligns across 9 bases. The germline V gene has CDR1 SGHNT and CDR2 YENEEA. V lost 3 bases, J lost 1 base, and 2 bases stayed unmatched. CDR3 length: 15 residues. Here the CDR3 DNA reads TGTGCCAGCAGCTTGGCTAGCGGGGGCACAGATACGCAGTATTTT. It codes for CASSLASGGTDTQYF.